Sequencing of this T cell receptor (beta chain) was carried out in a study of blood T cell repertoires in COVID-19. Study-level information: The analysed material was cDNA or gDNA that came from T cells, B-cell-depleted T cells, or PBMCs.

Cohort assignment relied on participant-reported clinical history. Resolution of symptoms, clearance, or two negative PCRs was present in recovered Cohort 3 donors. Assay: immunoSEQ multiplex PCR; the TCRdb copy retains only in-frame clones and omits some. The table includes 300,000 to 400,000 clones, around nine tenths detected once. The sample taken for sequencing was PBMCs or T cells enriched from blood (not recorded which). The TCR comes from a man between 60 and 75 years old who had recovered from COVID-19.

CDR3 DNA: TGTGCCAGCAGCTTTACTAGCGGGGGAGGAAATGAGCAGTTCTTC. Its protein product is CASSFTSGGGNEQFF. The chain is built from TRBV7-8 and TRBJ2-1; 11 bases match TRBD2. The germline gives CDR1 SGHVS, CDR2 FQNEAQ. The CDR3 is 15 residues long. V lost 3 bases and J lost 7; bases outside the gene matches: 5.